One sample yielded the 14 T cell receptor beta chains listed below, sequenced in a study of T cell repertoires in cytomegalovirus infection. Antigens for these TCRs are unknown. TCRdb recomputed calls from the reads with MiXCR, one row per CDR3 protein. The data show about 770,000 distinct CDR3 sequences, with 29% seen just once and about an eighth held by the top ten. This sample comprised cultured CD8+ T cells from PBMCs, obtained from culture after CMV antigen stimulation. These receptors all come from a human donor in good health (CMV status not recorded). Some clones in this sample may be carry-over from other donors' samples.

The chain carries TRBV27 and TRBJ1-6, with a weak D call TRBD1 (6 bases). Trimming removed 4 bases at V and 4 bases at J, with 8 bases between. The germline V gene encodes CDR1 MNHEY and CDR2 SMNVEV (reference sequence). This CDR3 is built from 14 residues. The CDR3 is CASSSQGYNSPLHF. In nucleotides, the CDR3 is TGTGCCAGCAGTTCACAGGGTTATAATTCACCCCTCCACTTT.

A few counts support this clonotype. V usage is TRBV6-2 or TRBV6-3 and J usage is TRBJ2-7; D may be TRBD1 (6 bases). The CDR3 totals 15 residues. Trimming removed 0 bases at V and 1 base at J, with 10 bases between. Germline V gene lookup returns CDR1 MNHEY and CDR2 SVGEGT. The CDR3 reads CASSYSARGSYEQYF. The CDR3 region has the DNA TGTGCCAGCAGTTACTCGGCCAGGGGTTCCTACGAGCAGTACTTC.

This clonotype was detected ten times or more. J is TRBJ1-1 and V is TRBV27, with 7 bases aligning to TRBD1. The germline V gene encodes CDR1 MNHEY and CDR2 SMNVEV (reference sequence). Germline trimming cut 2 bases from V and 4 bases from J; bases unmatched to any gene: 4. The length of the CDR3 is 14 residues. CDR3 sequence reads: CASSLLQGFTEAFF. The DNA for the CDR3 is TGTGCCAGCAGTTTACTACAGGGGTTCACTGAAGCTTTCTTT.

J is TRBJ2-3 and V is TRBV19; D is possibly TRBD2 (5 bases). Trimming left V 3 bases short and J 0 bases short, with 10 bases between. The CDR3 contains 15 residues. Looked up from germline, CDR1 is LNHDA and CDR2 is SQIVND (reference sequence). The CDR3 region has the DNA TGTGCCAGTAGTATTTGGACTGAAAGCACAGATACGCAGTATTTT. Its protein is CASSIWTESTDTQYF.

The chain uses TRBV12-3 or TRBV12-4 and TRBJ2-3; 11 positions agree with TRBD2. This CDR3 has 16 residues. Trimming took 5 bases from V and 5 from J; bases not matched to a gene: 9. The CDR3 nucleotides are TGTGCCAGCAGTCGATTAGCGGGGGGGGACTTAGATACGCAGTATTTT. It encodes CASSRLAGGDLDTQYF.

This clonotype came up many times. The chain is built from TRBV7-6 and TRBJ2-1; 7 bases map to TRBD1. The CDR3 contains 18 residues. The J segment lost 5 bases and the V segment lost 3 bases, leaving 16 bases of the junction unmatched. Germline V gene data show CDR1 as SGHVS and CDR2 as FNYEAQ. Here the CDR3 DNA reads TGTGCCAGCAGCTTTAAAGCCCCCGGGACAGATGGACACAATGAGCAGTTCTTC. This codes for CASSFKAPGTDGHNEQFF.

The J gene is TRBJ1-2, the V gene TRBV13; D gene unclear. This CDR3 has 14 amino acids. Trimming took off 7 bases at V and 8 bases at J, with 20 bases between the two ends. Germline V gives CDR1 PRHDT, CDR2 FYEKMQ (reference sequence). CDR3 residues: CASTKGRKKAGYTF. CDR3 coding DNA: TGTGCCAGCACCAAGGGCCGGAAGAAGGCGGGCTACACCTTC.

The rearrangement joins TRBV24-1 to TRBJ2-1; a weak D match, TRBD1 (5 bases). The CDR3 runs to 14 residues. In germline, CDR1 is KGHDR, CDR2 SFDVKD. V was cut by 4 bases and J by 3 bases, with 9 bases left in between. The DNA for the CDR3 is TGTGCCACCAGTGACAGGGCCTTCTACAATGAGCAGTTCTTC. It is translated as CATSDRAFYNEQFF.

This clonotype was observed a handful of times. The chain couples TRBV6-5 to TRBJ2-2; no reliable D call. Deletions cut 4 bases from V and 7 bases from J, with 4 bases between. The CDR3 length is 11 residues. CDR1 and CDR2 from the germline V gene are MNHEY and SVGAGI. CDR3 bases: TGTGCCAGCAGTTTGGACGGGGAGCTGTTTTTT. Protein: CASSLDGELFF.

The chain links TRBV27 to TRBJ1-1; 10 nucleotides match TRBD1. J lost 3 bases, V lost 8 bases, and 12 bases had no gene match. The CDR3 is made up of 16 amino acids. Germline-derived CDR1 and CDR2 are MNHEY and SMNVEV (reference sequence). DNA for the CDR3: TGTGCCAGCTTTTTTAACCCCGGGACAGGGGACACTGAAGCTTTCTTT. Amino acid sequence: CASFFNPGTGDTEAFF.

In regard to this clonotype: A read error is possible here, since a much larger clone lies one base away. This sequence joins TRBV7-9 and TRBJ1-4; 7 nucleotides align to TRBD1. The V segment lost 10 bases and the J segment 17 bases; nucleotides outside the gene matches: 19. The CDR3 loop spans 13 amino acids. The germline CDR1 and CDR2 sequences are SEHNR and FQNEAQ (reference sequence). CDR3 region: CATSDGQEGDRFF. The CDR3 DNA is TGTGCCACCTCCGACGGACAGGAAGGTGATAGATTTTTT.

V is TRBV5-1 and J is TRBJ2-7; 12 bases fit TRBD2. Losses at the gene ends were 5 bases for V and 2 bases for J; bases not matched to a gene: 5. The CDR3 is 15 amino acids. Germline lookup yields CDR1 SGHRS and CDR2 YFSETQ. The DNA of the CDR3 is TGCGCCAGCAGTTGGACTAGCGGGGAAACCTACGAGCAGTACGTC. This sequence encodes CASSWTSGETYEQYV.

This sequence joins TRBV14 and TRBJ2-2; D unclear. Germline V CDR1 and CDR2: SGHDN, FVKESK. V lost 1 base to trimming and J lost 8 bases, with 8 bases between them. The CDR3 contains 13 residues. CDR3 loop: CASSQGIQGELFF. The CDR3, as DNA: TGTGCCAGCAGCCAAGGCATCCAAGGGGAGCTGTTTTTT. Full variable domain (outside the CDR3, taken from reference TRBV14 and TRBJ2-2): EAGVTQFPSHSVIEKGQTVTLRCDPISGHDNLYWYRRVMGKEIKFLLHFVKESKQDESGMPNNRFLAERTGGTYSTLKVQPAELEDSGVYFCASSQGIQGELFFGEGSRLTVL.

The chain recombines TRBV9 with TRBJ2-7; D is undetermined. This CDR3 has 14 residues. V was clipped by 0 bases and J by 3 bases, with 10 bases between them. CDR1 and CDR2 from the germline V gene are SGDLS and YYNGEE. The CDR3, as DNA: TGTGCCAGCAGCGTAGAGATGGGTGGCTACGAGCAGTACGTC. This gives the protein CASSVEMGGYEQYV.